A selection of T cell receptor beta chains follows, all from one sample in a study of OX40 agonist ivuxolimab in advanced cancers. Sequencing used immunoSEQ multiplex PCR; TCRdb keeps in-frame clones, though not all of them. The sample yields roughly 84,000 clones, 65% to 85% seen once. The material was CD4+ or CD8+ T cells sorted from blood, obtained in a trial of the OX40 agonist ivuxolimab. The receptors stem from an adult with an advanced solid tumor such as melanoma, head and neck, liver or kidney cancer. The CDR3 runs from the conserved cysteine through the conserved F or W. A D gene is named only where the DNA matches it firmly. Size values are once, few and many counts, or a class for expanded clones, and some rows have none.

V	J	size	D	CDR3	DNA
TRBV29-1	TRBJ2-3	.	.	CSVELTGGDTQYF	TGCAGCGTTGAGTTAACTGGGGGGGATACGCAGTATTTT
TRBV11-2	TRBJ2-7	.	.	CASSLGVGWAPEQYF	TGTGCCAGCAGCTTAGGTGTGGGTTGGGCGCCCGAGCAGTACTTC
TRBV5-6	TRBJ1-1	.	.	CASSLITGQGFF	TGTGCCAGCTCCCTTATCACGGGCCAGGGTTTCTTT
TRBV11-3	TRBJ2-7	few	.	CASSHDGGPYEQYF	TGTGCCAGCAGCCACGACGGAGGGCCCTACGAGCAGTACTTC
TRBV30	TRBJ2-2	.	TRBD2	CAWSPAGGSGELFF	TGTGCCTGGAGTCCAGCGGGAGGTTCCGGGGAGCTGTTTTTT
TRBV7-2	TRBJ2-3	.	TRBD2	CASSPLAGGDTQYF	TGTGCCAGCAGCCCTCTAGCGGGAGGAGATACGCAGTATTTT
TRBV7-9	TRBJ1-4	.	.	CASRLQGEEKLFF	TGTGCCAGCAGGTTACAGGGTGAAGAAAAACTGTTTTTT
TRBV6-1	TRBJ2-7	.	.	CASSDPGRPYEQYF	TGTGCCAGCAGTGATCCGGGCCGACCCTACGAGCAGTACTTC
TRBV6-6	TRBJ2-7	.	TRBD2	CASSRTSGSYEQYF	TGTGCCAGCAGTCGGACTAGCGGGAGTTACGAGCAGTACTTC
TRBV5-6	TRBJ1-3	.	.	CASSGGPRSGNTIYF	TGTGCCAGCAGCGGCGGCCCCCGCTCTGGAAACACCATATATTTT
TRBV5-6	TRBJ2-7	.	TRBD2	CASSAGLGDYEQYF	TGTGCCAGCAGTGCGGGACTAGGGGACTACGAGCAGTACTTC
TRBV19	TRBJ2-7	.	TRBD1	CASTPGQGRGLDYEQYF	TGTGCCAGCACGCCCGGACAGGGCCGGGGCTTGGACTACGAGCAGTACTTC
TRBV5-1	TRBJ2-6	.	.	CASSSLGSGANVLTF	TGCGCCAGCAGCTCCCTTGGCTCTGGGGCCAACGTCCTGACTTTC
TRBV6-9	TRBJ1-1	.	.	CASSYGRGNTEAFF	TGTGCCAGCAGTTACGGGAGAGGGAACACTGAAGCTTTCTTT
TRBV7-2	TRBJ1-3	.	.	CASSLAGGGSLSGNTIYF	TGTGCCAGCAGCTTAGCTGGCGGGGGGAGTCTCTCTGGAAACACCATATATTTT
TRBV6-1	TRBJ2-7	.	.	CASSEMAGGMYEQYF	TGTGCCAGCAGTGAAATGGCAGGGGGGATGTACGAGCAGTACTTC
TRBV5-1	TRBJ2-5	.	.	CASRLTREETQYF	TGCGCCAGCAGACTTACCAGGGAAGAGACCCAGTACTTC
TRBV5-6	TRBJ2-1	.	.	CASSFARRVPSYNEQFF	TGTGCCAGCAGCTTCGCCAGGAGGGTGCCCTCCTACAATGAGCAGTTCTTC
TRBV9	TRBJ2-7	.	TRBD2	CASSVESGGAYEQYF	TGTGCCAGCAGCGTAGAAAGCGGGGGGGCCTACGAGCAGTACTTC
TRBV11-3	TRBJ2-5	few	.	CASSGRVRERETQYF	TGTGCCAGCAGCGGCAGGGTCCGGGAGAGAGAGACCCAGTACTTC
TRBV4-1	TRBJ2-3	.	.	CASSHLLRRTREDTQYF	TGCGCCAGCAGCCACCTCTTGCGGCGGACAAGAGAAGATACGCAGTATTTT
TRBV10-3	TRBJ2-3	.	TRBD1	CAISDREDTQYF	TGTGCCATATCCGACAGGGAAGATACGCAGTATTTT
TRBV7-9	TRBJ2-6	once	.	CASTLFLSGANVLTF	TGTGCCAGCACCTTATTCCTCTCTGGGGCCAACGTCCTGACTTTC
TRBV5-4	TRBJ2-5	few	TRBD2	CASSWVGLEETQYF	TGTGCCAGCAGCTGGGTGGGACTAGAAGAGACCCAGTACTTC
TRBV16	TRBJ2-5	.	TRBD2	CASSQRVAGEETQYF	TGTGCCAGCAGCCAAAGGGTAGCGGGAGAAGAGACCCAGTACTTC
TRBV6-1	TRBJ2-5	.	.	CASKEGRGETQYF	TGTGCCAGCAAGGAGGGACGCGGGGAGACCCAGTACTTC
TRBV7-8	TRBJ2-3	.	.	CASSMKLTDTQYF	TGTGCCAGCAGCATGAAACTCACAGATACGCAGTATTTT
TRBV7-2	TRBJ1-6	.	.	CASRPHYGAAGLNSPLHF	TGTGCCAGCAGACCTCACTACGGGGCCGCGGGTCTAAATTCACCCCTCCACTTT
TRBV4-1	TRBJ2-5	.	TRBD2	CASSQDKAGGQETQYF	TGCGCCAGCAGCCAAGATAAAGCGGGGGGCCAGGAGACCCAGTACTTC
TRBV7-9	TRBJ1-5	.	.	CASSPQEDQPQHF	TGTGCCAGCAGCCCTCAAGAGGATCAGCCCCAGCATTTT
TRBV4-1	TRBJ2-3	.	TRBD2	CASSLTSGAGDTQYF	TGCGCCAGCAGCCTTACTAGCGGGGCGGGAGATACGCAGTATTTT
TRBV19	TRBJ2-7	.	TRBD1	CASTEDRESYEQYF	TGTGCCAGTACTGAAGACAGGGAAAGCTACGAGCAGTACTTC